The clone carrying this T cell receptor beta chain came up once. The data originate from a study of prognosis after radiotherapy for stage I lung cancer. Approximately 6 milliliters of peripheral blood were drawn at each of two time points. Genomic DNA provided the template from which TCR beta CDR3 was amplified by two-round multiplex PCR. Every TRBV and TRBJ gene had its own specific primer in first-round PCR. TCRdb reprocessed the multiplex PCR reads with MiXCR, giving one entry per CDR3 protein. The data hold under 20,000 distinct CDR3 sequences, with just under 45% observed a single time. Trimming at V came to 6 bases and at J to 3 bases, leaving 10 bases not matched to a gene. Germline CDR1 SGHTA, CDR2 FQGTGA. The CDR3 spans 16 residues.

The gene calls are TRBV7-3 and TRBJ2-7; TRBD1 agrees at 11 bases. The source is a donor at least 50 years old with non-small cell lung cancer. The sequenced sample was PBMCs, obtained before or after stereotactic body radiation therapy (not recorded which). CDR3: CASRPGQGGPRYEQYF. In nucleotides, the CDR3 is TGTGCCAGCAGACCGGGACAGGGGGGCCCCCGCTACGAGCAGTACTTC.